A selection of T cell receptor beta chains follows, all from one sample in a study of patients and donors after allogeneic stem cell transplantation. TCRdb reprocessed the RT-PCR reads with MiXCR, giving one entry per CDR3 protein. The sample shows 410,000 or so distinct CDR3 sequences, 16% of them seen only once. Sample: blood, either unsorted or a sorted T cell fraction (not recorded which). Receptors originate from a human donor who was either an allogeneic HSCT recipient or a stem cell or donor lymphocyte infusion donor (not recorded which). It is not recorded whose cells these are; they may come from a transplant donor. Both conserved end residues are part of each CDR3.

j_call,v_call,cdr3_length,cdr3_aa
TRBJ2-1,TRBV3-1,14,CASSRAGGMAEQFF
TRBJ2-1,TRBV5-1,15,CASSLEAGKSNEQFF
TRBJ1-2,TRBV5-1,13,CASSSDRVYGYTF
TRBJ2-7,TRBV3-1,16,CASSQVGLVTTYEQYF
TRBJ1-1,TRBV30,13,CAWSVREITEAFF
TRBJ1-4,TRBV3-1,17,CASSHAGHGGPFEKLFF
TRBJ1-2,TRBV24-1,14,CATSDSARVYGYTF
TRBJ1-4,TRBV6-1,14,CASRPEATNEKLFF
TRBJ1-1,TRBV25-1,14,CASSYREPNTEAFF
TRBJ2-7,TRBV18,15,CASSPTGGSSYEQYF
TRBJ2-1,TRBV20-1,15,CSARIAGNSYNEQFF
TRBJ1-5,TRBV3-1,15,CASSLRARPTQPQHF
TRBJ1-1,TRBV10-2,13,CASSEEGGRRAFF
TRBJ1-1,TRBV4-3,17,CASSQSTGILTNTEAFF
TRBJ2-2,TRBV4-2,19,CASSQDPSGTYSPRGELFF
TRBJ2-6,TRBV7-9,15,CASPSPFSGANVLTF
TRBJ2-1,TRBV15,14,CATALGGPANEQFF
TRBJ1-4,TRBV4-1,17,CASSEERQGALSEKLFF
TRBJ2-2,TRBV30,15,CAWNYGQGNTGELFF
TRBJ1-6,TRBV4-3,16,CASSQEWNSYNSPLHF
TRBJ2-6,TRBV12-3/TRBV12-4,13,CASNSPGANFLTF
TRBJ2-5,TRBV20-1,13,CSAKEVAIETQYF
TRBJ2-3,TRBV14,14,CASSRTGDADTQYF
TRBJ1-3,TRBV15,15,CATSRDHTGRNTIYF
TRBJ1-2,TRBV18,11,CASSPSDGYTF
TRBJ1-5,TRBV4-1,13,CASSQDKLRPQHF
TRBJ2-1,TRBV24-1,15,CATSDLGGSYNEQFF
TRBJ2-7,TRBV29-1,16,CSVEDGPTGRPYEQYF
TRBJ2-1,TRBV27,15,CASSPGTSGGAEQFF
TRBJ2-1,TRBV11-2,14,CASSQWSLYNEQFF
TRBJ1-1,TRBV15,19,CATSRGAGFVGHRNTEAFF
TRBJ2-5,TRBV28,15,CASSFEVTFGETQYF
TRBJ2-6,TRBV19,16,CASSILRSPGANVLTF
TRBJ2-1,TRBV5-1,14,CASSLEGLVYEQFF
TRBJ1-3,TRBV5-5,15,CASSPWTVTGNTIYF
TRBJ2-7,TRBV30,13,CAWSVGQGYEQYF
TRBJ2-2,TRBV4-3,15,CASSQDRAGTGELFF
TRBJ1-6,TRBV30,15,CAWSVGQGETSPLHF
TRBJ2-7,TRBV20-1,15,CSATQRAQVPYEQYF
TRBJ1-1,TRBV15,13,CATSRDWEPEAFF
TRBJ2-4,TRBV7-9,15,CASSLIQVPKNIQYF
TRBJ1-5,TRBV12-3/TRBV12-4,13,CASLGSSNQPQHF
TRBJ2-1,TRBV4-3,15,CASSPGQGRNNEQFF
TRBJ2-5,TRBV7-9,14,CASSLFGRQETQYF
TRBJ2-2,TRBV3-1,15,CASSHPTGNTGELFF
TRBJ2-1,TRBV25-1,15,CASSDTSGAYNEQFF
TRBJ1-1,TRBV27,12,CASSVTGTEAFF
TRBJ2-5,TRBV3-1,16,CASSQDRTSGTETQYF
TRBJ2-7,TRBV7-9,15,CASSLAEGLYYEQYF
TRBJ2-7,TRBV7-2,13,CASSRLQGYEQYF
TRBJ2-7,TRBV6-1,18,CASSRNRFGTGTTYEQYF
TRBJ1-1,TRBV5-1,15,CASSLSPPPSTEAFF
TRBJ2-1,TRBV28,16,CASSLASGGPYNEQFF
TRBJ1-2,TRBV7-2,14,CASSLGRQFHGYTF
TRBJ1-2,TRBV12-3/TRBV12-4,13,CASSLLGSYGYTF
TRBJ1-2,TRBV27,15,CASTTLRERGHGYTF
TRBJ1-1,TRBV24-1,15,CATRAPGGQNTEAFF
TRBJ2-6,TRBV4-1,21,CASSPQELAGATISGANVLTF